Sequencing of this T cell receptor beta chain was carried out in a study of shared clonotypes between healthy human individuals. Study-wide context: Each donor contributed plates that comprised three CD4 naive, three CD4 memory, two CD8 naive and one CD8 memory.

The sample holds a few counts of this clone. Its specificity is unknown. Each sorted subset replicate got 200 ng genomic DNA, 25,000 to 35,000 genomes. TCRdb keeps only in-frame clones here, not all; method: immunoSEQ multiplex PCR. The table lists about 320,000 clones, around 87% of them singletons. Findings and limits, study-wide: Donor scarcity curtailed the genetic and exposure-history diversity represented herein. Rarefaction showed that sequencing of sorted subsets was incomplete (despite large depth).

The CDR3 length is 14 residues. Trimming took 5 bases from V and 3 from J, leaving 13 bases between them. Germline-derived CDR1 and CDR2 are SEHNR and FQNEAQ (reference sequence). This TCR was recovered from a man between 18 and 35 years old in good health. This chain joins TRBV7-9 and TRBJ1-2; D perhaps matches TRBD1 (6 bases). Sequencing was carried out using memory CD8+ T cells sorted from blood. The subset: CD45RO+ cells pooled with CCR7-negative TemRA cells. The DNA of the CDR3 is TGTGCCAGCAGCCAGCCGGGACACTACTATGGCTACACCTTC. Translated, it gives CASSQPGHYYGYTF.